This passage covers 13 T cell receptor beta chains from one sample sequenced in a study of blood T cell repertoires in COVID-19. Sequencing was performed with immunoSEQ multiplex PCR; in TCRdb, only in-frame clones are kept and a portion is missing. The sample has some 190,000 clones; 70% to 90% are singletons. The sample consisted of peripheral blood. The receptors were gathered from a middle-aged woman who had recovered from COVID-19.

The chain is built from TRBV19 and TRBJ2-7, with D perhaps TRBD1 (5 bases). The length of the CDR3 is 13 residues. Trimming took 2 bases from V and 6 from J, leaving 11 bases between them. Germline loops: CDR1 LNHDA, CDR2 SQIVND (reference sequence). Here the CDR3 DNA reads TGTGCCAGTAGTATACGGCAGGGTGGCGAGCAGTACTTC. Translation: CASSIRQGGEQYF.

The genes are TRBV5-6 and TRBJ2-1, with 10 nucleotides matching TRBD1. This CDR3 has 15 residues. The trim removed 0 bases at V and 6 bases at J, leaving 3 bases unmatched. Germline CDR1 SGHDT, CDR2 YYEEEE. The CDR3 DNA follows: TGTGCCAGCAGCTTGGGACAGGGGGCAGGCAATGAGCAGTTCTTC. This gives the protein CASSLGQGAGNEQFF.

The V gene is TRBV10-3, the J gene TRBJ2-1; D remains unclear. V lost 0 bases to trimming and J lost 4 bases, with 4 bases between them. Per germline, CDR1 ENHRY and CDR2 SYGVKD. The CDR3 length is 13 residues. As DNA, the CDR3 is TGTGCCATCAGTGAGTCCCAGTACAATGAGCAGTTCTTC. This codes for CAISESQYNEQFF.

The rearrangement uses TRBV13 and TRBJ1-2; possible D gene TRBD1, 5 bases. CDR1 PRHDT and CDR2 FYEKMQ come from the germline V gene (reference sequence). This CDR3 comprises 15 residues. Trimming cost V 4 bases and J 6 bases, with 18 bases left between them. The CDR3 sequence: CASSSTAGGDNGYTF. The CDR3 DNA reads TGTGCCAGCAGCTCTACAGCGGGGGGAGATAATGGCTACACCTTC.

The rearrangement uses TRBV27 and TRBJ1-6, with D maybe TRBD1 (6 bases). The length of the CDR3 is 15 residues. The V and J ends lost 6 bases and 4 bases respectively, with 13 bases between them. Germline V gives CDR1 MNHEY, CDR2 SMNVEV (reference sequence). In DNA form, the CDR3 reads TGTGCCAGCAGCTGGACAGAACCTTATAATTCACCCCTCCACTTT. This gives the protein CASSWTEPYNSPLHF.

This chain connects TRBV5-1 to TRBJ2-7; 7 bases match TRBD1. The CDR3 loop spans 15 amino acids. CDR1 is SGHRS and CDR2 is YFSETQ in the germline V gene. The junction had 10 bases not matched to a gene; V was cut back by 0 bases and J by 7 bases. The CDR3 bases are TGCGCCAGCAGCTTGGGTTGGACAGGCCTGGGAGAGCAGTACTTC. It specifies CASSLGWTGLGEQYF.

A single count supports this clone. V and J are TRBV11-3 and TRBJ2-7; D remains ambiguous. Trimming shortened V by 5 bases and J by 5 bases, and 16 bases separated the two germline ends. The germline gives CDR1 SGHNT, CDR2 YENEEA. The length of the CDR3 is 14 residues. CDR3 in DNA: TGTGCCAGCAGCCTGAATCGGTTCTTGGACGAGCAGTACTTC. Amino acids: CASSLNRFLDEQYF.

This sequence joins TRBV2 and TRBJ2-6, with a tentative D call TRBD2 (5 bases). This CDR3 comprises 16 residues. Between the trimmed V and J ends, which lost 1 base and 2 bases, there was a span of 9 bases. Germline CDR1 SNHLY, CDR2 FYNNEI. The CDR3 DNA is TGTGCCAGCAGTGAAGTGTGGGGAGCTGGGGCCAACGTCCTGACTTTC. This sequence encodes CASSEVWGAGANVLTF.

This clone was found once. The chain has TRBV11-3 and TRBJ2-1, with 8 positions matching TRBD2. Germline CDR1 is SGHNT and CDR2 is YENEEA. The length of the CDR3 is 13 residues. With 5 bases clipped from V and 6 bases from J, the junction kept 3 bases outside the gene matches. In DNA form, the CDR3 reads TGTGCCAGCAGCGAGGGGACTAGCAATGAGCAGTTCTTC. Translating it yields CASSEGTSNEQFF.

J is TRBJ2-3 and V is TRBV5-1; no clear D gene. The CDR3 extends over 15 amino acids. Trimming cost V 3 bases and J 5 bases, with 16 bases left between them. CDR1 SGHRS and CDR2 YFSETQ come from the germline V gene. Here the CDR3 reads CASSSRQGPQDTQYF. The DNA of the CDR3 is TGCGCCAGCAGCTCACGACAAGGCCCTCAAGATACGCAGTATTTT. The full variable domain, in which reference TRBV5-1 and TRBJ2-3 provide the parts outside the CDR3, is KAGVTQTPRYLIKTRGQQVTLSCSPISGHRSVSWYQQTPGQGLQFLFEYFSETQRNKGNFPGRFSGRQFSNSRSEMNVSTLELGDSALYLCASSSRQGPQDTQYFGPGTRLTVL.

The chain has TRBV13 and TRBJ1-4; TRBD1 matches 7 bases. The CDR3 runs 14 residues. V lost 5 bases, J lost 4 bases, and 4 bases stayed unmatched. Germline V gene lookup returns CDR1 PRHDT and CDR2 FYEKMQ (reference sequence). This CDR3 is CASSPGTDNEKLFF. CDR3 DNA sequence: TGTGCCAGCAGCCCCGGGACAGATAATGAAAAACTGTTTTTT.

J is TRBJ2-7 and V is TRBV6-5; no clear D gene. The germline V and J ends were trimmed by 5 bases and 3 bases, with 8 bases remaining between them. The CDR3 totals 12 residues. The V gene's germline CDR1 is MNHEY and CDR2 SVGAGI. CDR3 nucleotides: TGTGCCAGCAGTCCACCGAGCTACGAGCAGTACTTC. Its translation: CASSPPSYEQYF.

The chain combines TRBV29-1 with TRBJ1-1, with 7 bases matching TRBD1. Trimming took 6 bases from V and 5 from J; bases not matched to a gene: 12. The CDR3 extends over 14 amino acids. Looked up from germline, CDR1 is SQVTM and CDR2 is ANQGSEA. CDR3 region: CSVGLDRVETEAFF. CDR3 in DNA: TGCAGCGTGGGGTTAGACAGGGTAGAGACTGAAGCTTTCTTT.